Following are 15 T cell receptor beta chains from one sample sequenced in a study of preoperative IRX-2 immunotherapy in early breast cancer. The treatment here: preoperative locoregional IRX-2 cytokine immunotherapy. The method was immunoSEQ multiplex PCR; TCRdb's version includes in-frame clones alone and lacks a portion of them. The sample has 25,000 to 30,000 clones, roughly 89% seen once; the top ten hold approximately 9.9%. The biological material was taken from a patient treated with IRX-2 immunotherapy. Receptors originate from a human donor with breast cancer.

This clone is a singleton in its sample. V gene TRBV10-3 combines with J gene TRBJ1-1, with 7 bases that match TRBD1. The CDR3 consists of 16 residues. The germline V gene has CDR1 ENHRY and CDR2 SYGVKD. Losses at the gene ends were 0 bases for V and 5 bases for J; bases not matched to a gene: 9. The CDR3 DNA reads TGTGCCATCAGTGAGTCTGGAAGACAGGGTGGTACTGAAGCTTTCTTT. Translating gives CAISESGRQGGTEAFF.

The V gene is TRBV6-6, the J gene TRBJ1-2; D is uncertain. Trimming cost V 5 bases and J 4 bases, with 14 bases left between them. This CDR3 has 14 amino acids. The germline CDR1 and CDR2 sequences are MNHNY and SVGAGI (reference sequence). As DNA, the CDR3 is TGTGCCAGCAGTCAATACGGACCGCCCTATGGCTACACCTTC. Protein product: CASSQYGPPYGYTF.

V and J are TRBV5-1 and TRBJ2-7; D perhaps matches TRBD2 (5 bases). Germline assignment: CDR1 SGHRS and CDR2 YFSETQ. The CDR3 has 14 amino acids. V was cut by 3 bases and J by 0 bases, with 10 bases left in between. CDR3 sequence: CASSSSNPSYEQYF. CDR3 nucleotides: TGCGCCAGCAGCTCTAGCAACCCCTCCTACGAGCAGTACTTC.

V usage is TRBV19 and J usage is TRBJ2-6, with TRBD1 matching 8 bases. Germline V CDR1 and CDR2: LNHDA, SQIVND (reference sequence). J gave up 0 bases and V 6 bases, and 10 bases lay outside the gene matches. CDR3 length: 18 residues. The CDR3 loop reads CASRPPGTGVSGANVLTF. CDR3 sequence (DNA): TGTGCCAGTAGGCCCCCGGGGACAGGAGTCTCTGGGGCCAACGTCCTGACTTTC.

V usage is TRBV7-2 and J usage is TRBJ1-1; D remains ambiguous. Trimming took 0 bases from V and 4 from J, leaving 12 bases between them. Germline V CDR1 and CDR2: SGHTA, FQGNSA. The CDR3 covers 15 residues. The CDR3 is CASSLAGVVGTEAFF. The DNA for the CDR3 is TGTGCCAGCAGCTTAGCGGGAGTCGTGGGCACTGAAGCTTTCTTT. The full variable domain, its missing parts supplied by reference TRBV7-2 and TRBJ1-1, is GAGVSQSPSNKVTEKGKDVELRCDPISGHTALYWYRQSLGQGLEFLIYFQGNSAPDKSGLPSDRFSAERTGGSVSTLTIQRTQQEDSAVYLCASSLAGVVGTEAFFGQGTRLTVV.

The V call is TRBV2, the J call TRBJ2-5; D uncertain. Germline CDR1 and CDR2: SNHLY and FYNNEI. The CDR3 is 13 residues long. Trimming left V 6 bases short and J 3 bases short, with 11 bases between. CDR3 DNA: TGTGCCAGCAGGCCTAGGGCGGAAGAGACCCAGTACTTC. Its translation: CASRPRAEETQYF.

The chain recombines TRBV29-1 with TRBJ2-7, with D hard to call. V lost 7 bases and J lost 0, with 13 bases in between. From germline, CDR1 is SQVTM and CDR2 ANQGSEA. The CDR3 runs 13 residues. The CDR3, as DNA: TGCAGCGCCGAACCCCCGGGCTCCTACGAGCAGTACTTC. It is translated as CSAEPPGSYEQYF.

This chain links TRBV5-1 with TRBJ1-1; D remains ambiguous. The germline gives CDR1 SGHRS, CDR2 YFSETQ. This CDR3 contains 10 residues. CDR3 residues: CSQVNTEAFF. The CDR3 coding sequence is TGCTCTCAGGTGAACACTGAAGCTTTCTTT.

The chain has TRBV10-2 and TRBJ1-1; D gene ambiguous. Germline CDR1 and CDR2: WSHSY and SAAADI. Trimming removed 6 bases at V and 0 bases at J, with 11 bases between. This CDR3 is built from 14 residues. CDR3 region: CASRSTPVNTEAFF. The CDR3 DNA reads as TGCGCCAGCAGAAGCACACCCGTGAACACTGAAGCTTTCTTT.

The chain's CDR3 is CASSEGLNNSPLHF. CDR3 DNA: TGCGCCAGCAGTGAAGGACTAAATAATTCACCCCTCCACTTT. The J gene is TRBJ1-6, the V gene TRBV10-1; D is undetermined. V lost 3 bases and J lost 5, with 8 bases in between. Germline V gene data show CDR1 as WNHNN and CDR2 as SYGVQD (reference sequence). The CDR3 covers 14 residues.

CDR3 protein: CASSLPARGAYEQYF. The CDR3 DNA sequence: TGTGCCAGCAGCCTCCCCGCCAGGGGGGCCTACGAGCAGTACTTC. This chain connects TRBV11-2 to TRBJ2-7; TRBD1 might be the D (7 bases). Trimming stripped 5 bases from V and 2 bases from J, with 16 bases between. The CDR3 has 15 amino acids. Germline V lookup: CDR1 SGHAT, CDR2 FQNNGV.

The chain uses TRBV6-1 and TRBJ2-2, with 14 bases identical to TRBD2. CDR1 and CDR2 (germline): MNHNS, SASEGT. CDR3 size: 15 residues. Trimming removed 8 bases from V and 7 bases from J; junction bases left unmatched: 6. CDR3 region: CASGTSGRRGGELFF. As DNA, the CDR3 is TGTGCCAGCGGGACTAGCGGGAGAAGAGGCGGGGAGCTGTTTTTT.

The chain couples TRBV4-1 to TRBJ2-5; D could derive from TRBD1 or TRBD2 (5 bases each). This CDR3 is built from 14 residues. V lost 0 bases to trimming and J lost 5 bases, with 10 bases between them. CDR1 and CDR2 (germline): MGHRA, YSYEKL. This chain's CDR3 is CASSQDPGSETQYF. The CDR3 region has the DNA TGCGCCAGCAGCCAAGACCCAGGGAGCGAGACCCAGTACTTC.

The rearrangement joins TRBV27 to TRBJ2-5; D might be TRBD1 or TRBD2, each matching 5 bases. Trimming stripped 2 bases from V and 3 bases from J, with 22 bases between. Germline values: CDR1 MNHEY, CDR2 SMNVEV (reference sequence). The CDR3 consists of 18 residues. CDR3 sequence: CASSLGAVEPQGEETQYF. The DNA of the CDR3 is TGTGCCAGCAGTTTAGGAGCGGTAGAGCCGCAGGGAGAAGAGACCCAGTACTTC.

The genes are TRBV13 and TRBJ1-4, with 11 bases fitting TRBD1. The J segment lost 8 bases and the V segment lost 6 bases, leaving 8 bases of the junction unmatched. The CDR3 length is 15 residues. CDR1 and CDR2 from the germline V gene are PRHDT and FYEKMQ (reference sequence). The CDR3 sequence is CASRGQGEAREKLFF. The CDR3 bases are TGTGCCAGCAGGGGACAGGGGGAGGCGCGAGAAAAACTGTTTTTT.